One sample yielded the 8 T cell receptor beta chains listed below, sequenced in a study of shared clonotypes between healthy human individuals (TCRdb year 2020). Library generation was performed with the immunoSEQ multiplex PCR assay. The table was pulled from immuneACCESS by TCRdb, which kept in-frame rearrangements only. Such tables lose some clones; where checked, under half of the loss comes from unresolved V genes, and the rest has no known cause. The sample data list fewer than 400,000 clones, and approximately 79% of these were observed just once. Together, the top ten hold 10% of the sample. The sequenced sample consisted of memory CD4+ T cells sorted from blood. The sample's cell subset or site label, in plain terms: CD45RA-negative fraction. These TCRs come from a man aged 30 to 39 in good health.

The chain carries TRBV6-6 and TRBJ1-2; D gene unclear. The germline CDR1 and CDR2 sequences are MNHNY and SVGAGI (reference sequence). There are 13 residues in the CDR3. Trimming removed 2 bases from V and 1 base from J, with 5 bases in between. The CDR3: CASSYRDNYGYTF. The CDR3 nucleotides are TGTGCCAGCAGTTACAGGGATAACTATGGCTACACCTTC.

V usage is TRBV10-3 and J usage is TRBJ2-1; 14 positions agree with TRBD2. The CDR3 is made up of 16 amino acids. CDR1 and CDR2 from the germline V gene are ENHRY and SYGVKD. The trim removed 8 bases at V and 7 bases at J, leaving 10 bases unmatched. CDR3 in DNA: TGTGCCATCCACAAAACCGGGACTAGCGGGAGTAATGAGCAGTTCTTC. Protein product: CAIHKTGTSGSNEQFF.

This clone appeared a few times. The chain employs TRBV9 and TRBJ1-5, with unresolved D. CDR1 and CDR2 (germline): SGDLS, YYNGEE. The CDR3 loop spans 14 amino acids. V shed 0 bases and J shed 3 bases, with 7 bases lying between them. CDR3 in amino acids: CASSVEASNQPQHF. The CDR3 nucleotides read TGTGCCAGCAGCGTAGAGGCTTCCAATCAGCCCCAGCATTTT.

The chain combines TRBV7-2 with TRBJ2-7; D unresolved. V was cut by 7 bases and J by 5 bases, with 15 bases left in between. Germline CDR1 reads SGHTA; CDR2 reads FQGNSA. This CDR3 contains 13 residues. The CDR3 sequence is CASTTYNLNEQYF. CDR3 nucleotides: TGTGCCAGCACCACTTATAATCTGAACGAGCAGTACTTC.

This clone was detected ten times or more. The sample holds other DNA sequences that translate to the same CDR3. The chain combines TRBV7-9 with TRBJ2-2; D might be TRBD1 (6 bases). There are 15 residues in the CDR3. Deletions cut 4 bases from V and 4 bases from J, with 13 bases between. Germline V CDR1 and CDR2: SEHNR, FQNEAQ (reference sequence). CDR3 coding DNA: TGTGCCAGCAGCTCAGGGGCGGGTTTCACCGGGGAGCTGTTTTTT. Protein sequence: CASSSGAGFTGELFF.

V usage is TRBV28 and J usage is TRBJ1-2; 9 positions match TRBD1. From germline, CDR1 is MDHEN and CDR2 SYDVKM. The ends lost 5 bases at V and 0 bases at J; junction bases unmatched: 7. There are 16 residues in the CDR3. The CDR3 loop is CASSPGQGTTNYGYTF. Written as DNA, the CDR3 is TGTGCCAGCAGTCCGGGACAGGGAACCACTAACTATGGCTACACCTTC.

The chain is built from TRBV9 and TRBJ1-1, with 7 bases matching TRBD1. This CDR3 has 16 amino acids. Germline CDR1 SGDLS, CDR2 YYNGEE. J lost 1 base, V lost 2 bases, and 8 bases had no gene match. Here the CDR3 DNA reads TGTGCCAGCAGCGTGGAAACAGGGGAGTGGAACACTGAAGCTTTCTTT. Protein: CASSVETGEWNTEAFF.

The chain recombines TRBV9 with TRBJ2-7, with D possibly being TRBD2 (5 bases). The V gene lost 1 base and the J gene lost 0 bases, with 8 bases spanning the gap. Looked up from germline, CDR1 is SGDLS and CDR2 is YYNGEE. The CDR3 is made up of 14 amino acids. The CDR3, as DNA: TGTGCCAGCAGCGTAACAGCGGCCTCCTACGAGCAGTACTTC. Its translation is CASSVTAASYEQYF.